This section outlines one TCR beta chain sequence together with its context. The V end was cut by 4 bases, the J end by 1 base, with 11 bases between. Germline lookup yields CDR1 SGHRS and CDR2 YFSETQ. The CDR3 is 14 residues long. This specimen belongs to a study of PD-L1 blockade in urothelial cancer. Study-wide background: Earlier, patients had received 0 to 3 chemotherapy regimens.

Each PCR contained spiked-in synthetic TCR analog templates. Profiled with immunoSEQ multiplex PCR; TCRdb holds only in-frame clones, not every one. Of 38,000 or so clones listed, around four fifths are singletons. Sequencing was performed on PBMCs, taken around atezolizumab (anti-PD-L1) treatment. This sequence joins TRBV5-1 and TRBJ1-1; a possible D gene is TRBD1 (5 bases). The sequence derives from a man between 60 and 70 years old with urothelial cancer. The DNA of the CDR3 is TGCGCCAGCAGCCCTGAAAGGGGGAACACTGAAGCTTTCTTT. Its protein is CASSPERGNTEAFF.